A selection of T cell receptor beta chains follows, all from one sample in a study of T cells in Graves' hyperthyroidism and ophthalmopathy. Via MiXCR, TCRdb re-called the multiplex PCR reads, giving one row per CDR3 protein. The table shows more than 600,000 distinct CDR3 sequences, with 15% to 20% occurring only once. The sample taken for sequencing was blood. The receptor source for this set is a man aged 18 to 35 with Graves' hyperthyroidism. Each CDR3 is given with its conserved first and last residue. D genes are given only for firm matches. Size values are once, few and many counts, or a class for expanded clones, and some rows have none.

TRBJ2-7,TRBV30,.,.,CAWRSRSSYEQYF,TGTGCCTGGCGAAGTAGGAGCTCCTACGAGCAGTACTTC
TRBJ2-5,TRBV2,.,.,CASGSDSRETQYF,TGTGCCAGCGGGTCGGACAGCCGAGAGACCCAGTACTTC
TRBJ2-1,TRBV2,few,TRBD1,CASNRDRSNEQFF,TGTGCCAGCAATCGGGACAGGAGCAATGAGCAGTTCTTC
TRBJ2-7,TRBV29-1,few,TRBD1,CSVEDSGTEGYEQYF,TGCAGCGTTGAAGATTCCGGGACAGAGGGCTACGAGCAGTACTTC
TRBJ2-2,TRBV9,.,TRBD2,CASSAPTSGRLAGELFF,TGTGCCAGCAGCGCCCCGACTAGCGGGAGGTTAGCCGGGGAGCTGTTTTTT
TRBJ1-5,TRBV25-1,.,TRBD1,CASSPKGQGDMSNQPQHF,TGTGCCAGCAGTCCCAAGGGACAGGGAGATATGAGCAATCAGCCCCAGCATTTT
TRBJ2-7,TRBV5-6,many,.,CASSLSGLNEQYF,TGTGCCAGCAGCTTGTCGGGACTTAACGAGCAGTACTTC
TRBJ2-5,TRBV3-1,.,TRBD1,CASSQRGVDRESQETQYF,TGTGCCAGCAGCCAAAGGGGGGTGGACAGGGAGTCCCAAGAGACCCAGTACTTC
TRBJ2-3,TRBV28,many,TRBD2,CASTRGLAGTDTQYF,TGTGCCAGCACCCGCGGACTAGCGGGCACAGATACGCAGTATTTT
TRBJ1-3,TRBV6-1,.,TRBD1,CASTLTGYSGNTIYF,TGTGCCAGCACTTTGACAGGGTACTCTGGAAACACCATATATTTT
TRBJ1-2,TRBV12-3/TRBV12-4,many,TRBD1,CASSLYPDRVFEGYTF,TGTGCCAGCAGTTTATACCCGGACAGGGTCTTTGAAGGCTACACCTTC
TRBJ2-5,TRBV6-1,few,.,CASSTSPRDQETQYF,TGTGCCAGCAGTACCTCCCCCCGGGACCAAGAGACCCAGTACTTC
TRBJ2-3,TRBV28,many,TRBD1,CASSPPGGDGTDTQYF,TGTGCCAGCAGTCCCCCAGGGGGCGATGGCACAGATACGCAGTATTTT
TRBJ1-5,TRBV7-9,many,.,CASSGTGSGNQPQHF,TGTGCCAGCAGCGGAACAGGGTCGGGCAATCAGCCCCAGCATTTT
TRBJ2-5,TRBV28,many,.,CASSPLAPQETQYF,TGTGCCAGCAGCCCCCTAGCGCCCCAAGAGACCCAGTACTTC
TRBJ2-1,TRBV28,.,TRBD1,CASSPNRGDEQFF,TGTGCCAGCAGTCCAAACAGGGGTGATGAGCAGTTCTTC
TRBJ2-7,TRBV12-3/TRBV12-4,many,TRBD1,CASSLTGTGPYEQYF,TGTGCCAGCAGTTTAACCGGGACAGGTCCCTACGAGCAGTACTTC
TRBJ2-7,TRBV28,many,TRBD2,CASSTTSGKYEQYF,TGTGCCAGCAGCACGACTAGCGGGAAGTACGAGCAGTACTTC
TRBJ1-1,TRBV28,many,.,CASSSDRMNTEAFF,TGTGCCAGCTCATCAGACAGGATGAACACTGAAGCTTTCTTT
TRBJ1-6,TRBV12-3/TRBV12-4,many,.,CASSTGGVSVSPLHF,TGTGCCAGCAGCACCGGGGGGGTCAGCGTTTCACCCCTCCACTTT
TRBJ2-7,TRBV13,many,.,CASSSRPGRLAYEQYF,TGTGCCAGCAGCTCTAGGCCAGGGAGGTTGGCCTACGAGCAGTACTTC
TRBJ2-5,TRBV6-1,.,.,CASRRRGVVQYF,TGTGCCAGCAGACGGCGCGGAGTGGTCCAGTACTTC
TRBJ2-1,TRBV6-1,many,TRBD2,CASSSPGGLAGGSFANEQFF,TGTGCCAGCAGCTCCCCCGGCGGACTAGCGGGAGGTTCATTTGCCAATGAGCAGTTCTTC
TRBJ2-7,TRBV7-9,many,.,CASSPPAKSYEQYF,TGTGCCAGCAGCCCGCCGGCAAAATCCTACGAGCAGTACTTC
TRBJ2-5,TRBV14,many,.,CASSADPSQETQYF,TGTGCCAGCAGTGCCGACCCTTCCCAAGAGACCCAGTACTTC
TRBJ1-1,TRBV7-9,.,.,CASSLALGGNTEAFF,TGTGCCAGCAGCTTAGCGCTGGGTGGGAACACTGAAGCTTTCTTT
TRBJ2-4,TRBV7-9,once,.,CASSLEQGPVKNIQYF,TGTGCCAGCAGCTTAGAACAGGGCCCAGTCAAAAACATTCAGTACTTC
TRBJ2-1,TRBV9,.,.,CASSASDNEQFF,TGTGCCAGCAGCGCAAGCGACAATGAGCAGTTCTTC
TRBJ2-7,TRBV24-1,many,.,CATKFRGATYEQYF,TGTGCCACCAAATTTCGGGGGGCTACCTACGAGCAGTACTTC
TRBJ2-2,TRBV2,many,.,CASSGFESGKLFF,TGTGCCAGCAGTGGGTTTGAGTCCGGAAAGCTGTTTTTT
TRBJ1-4,TRBV6-1,.,.,CASSRYANEKLFF,TGTGCCAGCAGCCGCTACGCTAATGAAAAACTGTTTTTT
TRBJ2-7,TRBV27,few,.,CASSSREGQSLYEQYF,TGTGCCAGCAGTTCCCGGGAGGGACAGAGTCTCTACGAGCAGTACTTC
TRBJ2-1,TRBV18,many,TRBD1,CASSPPTQGGVNEQFF,TGTGCCAGCTCACCACCGACACAGGGGGGTGTCAATGAGCAGTTCTTC
TRBJ2-7,TRBV28,many,.,CASSLPPYEQYF,TGTGCCAGCAGTTTACCCCCCTACGAGCAGTACTTC
TRBJ2-5,TRBV7-2,few,.,CASSWDYSQETQYF,TGTGCCAGCAGCTGGGATTACTCCCAAGAGACCCAGTACTTC
TRBJ2-1,TRBV12-3/TRBV12-4,many,.,CASSFNKGNNEQFF,TGTGCCAGCAGCTTCAACAAGGGAAACAATGAGCAGTTCTTC
TRBJ2-1,TRBV7-3,few,.,CASSSATGRNEQFF,TGTGCCAGCAGCTCTGCGACAGGCCGAAATGAGCAGTTCTTC